The 13 T cell receptor beta chains reported below all come from one sample, sequenced in a study of blood T cell repertoires in COVID-19. Sequencing used immunoSEQ multiplex PCR; TCRdb keeps in-frame clones, though not all of them. The table lists approximately 290,000 clones, roughly 90% of them singletons. Sequenced input: peripheral blood. All receptors come from a man aged 30-40 years with acute or convalescent COVID-19.

This clone has more than one count but fewer than ten. The chain couples TRBV6-5 to TRBJ1-2; D might be TRBD1 (5 bases). V was shortened by 0 bases and J by 5 bases, with 13 bases between the two germline ends. From germline, CDR1 is MNHEY and CDR2 SVGAGI. This CDR3 contains 15 residues. The CDR3 here is CASSYSTRGLYGYTF. CDR3 coding DNA: TGTGCCAGCAGTTACTCGACTAGGGGCTTATATGGCTACACCTTC.

The V call is TRBV6-5, the J call TRBJ1-2; D is unresolved. Germline CDR1 and CDR2: MNHEY and SVGAGI. This CDR3 region has 13 residues. V was cut by 7 bases and J by 2 bases, with 11 bases left in between. The CDR3 coding sequence is TGTGCCAGCACCCTAGGGAGCAACTATGGCTACACCTTC. It yields the protein CASTLGSNYGYTF.

There are a few counts of this clone. The rearrangement joins TRBV7-3 to TRBJ2-1, with D tentatively TRBD2 (6 bases). The germline gives CDR1 SGHTA, CDR2 FQGTGA. This CDR3 contains 15 residues. Trimming shortened V by 2 bases and J by 0 bases, and 8 bases separated the two germline ends. CDR3 loop: CASSLAGSSYNEQFF. CDR3 DNA: TGTGCCAGCAGCTTAGCGGGGAGCTCCTACAATGAGCAGTTCTTC.

The chain joins TRBV28 to TRBJ2-1; TRBD2 agrees at 11 bases. Losses at the gene ends were 5 bases for V and 8 bases for J; bases not matched to a gene: 8. This CDR3 comprises 15 residues. Germline V gene lookup returns CDR1 MDHEN and CDR2 SYDVKM. The CDR3 DNA follows: TGTGCCAGCAGTATCCCGGGACTAGCGGTCGATGAGCAGTTCTTC. It codes for CASSIPGLAVDEQFF.

V and J are TRBV7-9 and TRBJ2-7, with a possible D match to TRBD1 (6 bases). Germline V gene sequence: CDR1 SEHNR, CDR2 FQNEAQ (reference sequence). CDR3 length equals 16 residues. V was trimmed by 4 bases and J by 7 bases, leaving 23 bases between them. CDR3 in amino acids: CASSWLKGQGDQEQYF. The CDR3 DNA follows: TGTGCCAGCAGCTGGCTCAAGGGACAAGGGGATCAGGAGCAGTACTTC.

The V call is TRBV13, the J call TRBJ2-1; tentative D call: TRBD2 (6 bases). CDR1 PRHDT and CDR2 FYEKMQ come from the germline V gene (reference sequence). V lost 5 bases and J lost 4, with 18 bases in between. The CDR3 spans 16 residues. The CDR3 DNA reads TGTGCCAGCAGCCGCCGGGATAGCGGCTATTACAATGAGCAGTTCTTC. Residues: CASSRRDSGYYNEQFF.

This rearrangement joins TRBV5-4 to TRBJ2-5, with 7 nucleotides matching TRBD2. The V gene end was trimmed by 4 bases and the J gene end by 3 bases; junction bases not matched to a gene: 12. This CDR3 region has 16 residues. Germline CDR1 reads SGHNT; CDR2 reads YYREEE (reference sequence). CDR3 sequence: CASSGGTTRREETQYF. CDR3 sequence (DNA): TGTGCCAGCAGCGGAGGGACTACACGAAGGGAAGAGACCCAGTACTTC.

The J gene is TRBJ2-7, the V gene TRBV27; 11 nucleotides align to TRBD1. V was clipped by 5 bases and J by 7 bases; unmatched bases: 13. The CDR3 contains 16 residues. Germline-derived CDR1 and CDR2 are MNHEY and SMNVEV (reference sequence). DNA of the CDR3: TGTGCCAGCAGTCCCACCGGTGGACAGGGGGCGAGGGAGCAGTACTTC. Protein product: CASSPTGGQGAREQYF.

The chain couples TRBV28 to TRBJ2-3; possibly TRBD1 for D (5 bases). The CDR3 spans 18 residues. V lost 4 bases and J lost 2, with 22 bases in between. Germline V gene data show CDR1 as MDHEN and CDR2 as SYDVKM. The CDR3 DNA reads TGTGCCAGCAGTTCACCTTCTCGTGGGGCTCATAACACAGATACGCAGTATTTT. Translation gives CASSSPSRGAHNTDTQYF.

In this sample, this clone turned up a few times. V usage is TRBV27 and J usage is TRBJ1-2; 8 bases line up with TRBD1. Trimming removed 5 bases from V and 2 bases from J; junction bases left unmatched: 7. Germline assignment: CDR1 MNHEY and CDR2 SMNVEV (reference sequence). The CDR3 loop spans 15 amino acids. The CDR3 reads CASSPSDRGNYGYTF. CDR3 nucleotides: TGTGCCAGCAGTCCATCTGACAGGGGCAACTATGGCTACACCTTC.

The genes are TRBV14 and TRBJ2-3; 9 positions agree with TRBD2. Germline V gene data show CDR1 as SGHDN and CDR2 as FVKESK. J gave up 1 base and V 1 base, and 15 bases lay outside the gene matches. The CDR3 loop spans 20 amino acids. DNA for the CDR3: TGTGCCAGCAGCCAAGCAGTGGTAGCGGGAGTGAGGTGGGGCACAGATACGCAGTATTTT. The encoded protein is CASSQAVVAGVRWGTDTQYF.

The chain is built from TRBV7-9 and TRBJ1-3, with TRBD1 as a possible D gene (6 bases). V lost 5 bases to trimming and J lost 3 bases, with 8 bases between them. The CDR3 runs to 13 residues. CDR1 is SEHNR, CDR2 FQNEAQ, per germline (reference sequence). CDR3 region: CASSQDSGNTIYF. CDR3 in DNA: TGTGCCAGCAGCCAGGACAGTGGAAACACCATATATTTT.

V is TRBV18 and J is TRBJ2-7, with 8 bases lining up with TRBD1. Germline V gives CDR1 KGHSH, CDR2 LQKENI. V shed 4 bases and J 4 bases; nucleotides not matched to a gene: 6. This CDR3 comprises 14 residues. CDR3 sequence: CASSLTGASYEQYF. The CDR3 nucleotides are TGTGCCAGCTCACTGACAGGGGCTTCGTACGAGCAGTACTTC.